The T cell receptor (beta chain) described here comes from a study of T cell changes during pregnancy in multiple sclerosis. Germline loops: CDR1 SQVTM, CDR2 ANQGSEA. Trimming took 5 bases from V and 5 from J, leaving 15 bases between them. This CDR3 has 13 amino acids. The protocol was immunoSEQ multiplex PCR, while the TCRdb copy is restricted to in-frame clones and leaves out a portion. This table holds approximately 45,000 clones, about 90% found once. Sequencing used CD4+ T cells from peripheral blood mononuclear cells, obtained in the second trimester of pregnancy. The chain is built from TRBV29-1 and TRBJ1-2; a possible D gene is TRBD1 (5 bases). This clonotype was sampled from a female donor in good health, enrolled as a control in a pregnancy study. The CDR3 DNA reads as TGCAGCGTTAGGACCCATCCAGGGTATGGCTACACCTTC. As protein: CSVRTHPGYGYTF.